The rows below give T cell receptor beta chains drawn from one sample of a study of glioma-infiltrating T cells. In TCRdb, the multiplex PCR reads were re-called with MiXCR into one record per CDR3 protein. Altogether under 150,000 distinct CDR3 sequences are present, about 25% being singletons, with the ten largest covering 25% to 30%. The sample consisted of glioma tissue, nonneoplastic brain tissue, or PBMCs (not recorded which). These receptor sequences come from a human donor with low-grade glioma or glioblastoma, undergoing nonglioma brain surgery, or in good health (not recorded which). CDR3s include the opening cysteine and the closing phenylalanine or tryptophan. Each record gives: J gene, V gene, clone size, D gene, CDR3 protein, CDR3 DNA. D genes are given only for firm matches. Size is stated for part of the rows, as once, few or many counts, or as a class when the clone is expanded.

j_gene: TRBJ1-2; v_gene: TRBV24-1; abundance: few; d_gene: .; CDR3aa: CATSDPGLGNYGYTF; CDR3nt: TGTGCCACCAGTGACCCCGGGTTGGGGAACTATGGCTACACCTTC
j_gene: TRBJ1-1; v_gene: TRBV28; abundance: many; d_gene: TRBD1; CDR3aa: CASSLSGGDTEAFF; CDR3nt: TGTGCCAGCAGCTTATCAGGGGGTGACACTGAAGCTTTCTTT
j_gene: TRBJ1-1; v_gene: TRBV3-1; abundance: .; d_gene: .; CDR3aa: CASSLHGEREAFF; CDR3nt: TGTGCCAGCAGCCTCCATGGGGAACGTGAAGCTTTCTTT
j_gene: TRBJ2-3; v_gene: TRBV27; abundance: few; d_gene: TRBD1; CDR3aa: CASSSAGTGDTQYF; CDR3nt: TGTGCCAGCAGTTCGGCAGGGACAGGGGATACGCAGTATTTT
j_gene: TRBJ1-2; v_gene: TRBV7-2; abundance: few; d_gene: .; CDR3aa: CASSLATIAGYTF; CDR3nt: TGTGCCAGCAGCTTAGCGACTATAGCCGGCTACACCTTC
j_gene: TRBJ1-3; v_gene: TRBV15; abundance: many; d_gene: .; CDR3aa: CATSRDRTVSGNTIYF; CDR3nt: TGTGCCACCAGCAGAGATCGGACAGTCTCTGGAAACACCATATATTTT
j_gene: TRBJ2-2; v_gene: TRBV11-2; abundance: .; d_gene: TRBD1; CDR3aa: CASSRGQATHTGELFF; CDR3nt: TGTGCCAGCAGCCGCGGACAGGCGACACACACCGGGGAGCTGTTTTTT
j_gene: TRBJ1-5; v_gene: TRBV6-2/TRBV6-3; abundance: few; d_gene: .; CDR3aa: CAISREGNQPQHF; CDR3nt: TGTGCCATCAGCAGGGAAGGCAATCAGCCCCAGCATTTT
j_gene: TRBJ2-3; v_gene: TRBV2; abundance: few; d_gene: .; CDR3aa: CASRRDLTDTQYF; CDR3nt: TGTGCCAGCAGGCGAGACCTCACAGATACGCAGTATTTT
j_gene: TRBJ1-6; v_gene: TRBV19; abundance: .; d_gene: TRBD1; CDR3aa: CASSTGQDGSPLHF; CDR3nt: TGTGCCAGTAGTACGGGACAGGACGGTTCACCCCTCCACTTT
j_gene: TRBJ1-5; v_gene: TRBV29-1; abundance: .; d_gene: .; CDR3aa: CSVEMGPNQPQHF; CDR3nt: TGCAGCGTTGAAATGGGTCCCAATCAGCCCCAGCATTTT
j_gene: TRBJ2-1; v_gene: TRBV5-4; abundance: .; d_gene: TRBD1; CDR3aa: CASSLDPDRGINEQFF; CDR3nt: TGTGCCAGCAGCTTGGACCCCGACAGGGGGATCAATGAGCAGTTCTTC
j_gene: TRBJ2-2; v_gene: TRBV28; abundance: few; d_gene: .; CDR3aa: CASTFTGELFF; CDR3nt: TGTGCCAGCACTTTCACCGGGGAGCTGTTTTTT
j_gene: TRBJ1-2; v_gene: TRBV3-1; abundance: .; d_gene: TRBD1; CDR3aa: CASSLDRVRSGYTF; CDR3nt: TGTGCCAGCAGTCTGGACAGGGTGAGGTCTGGCTACACCTTC
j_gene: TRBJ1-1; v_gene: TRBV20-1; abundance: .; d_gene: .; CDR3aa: CGARDRASAEAFF; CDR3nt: TGCGGTGCTAGAGATCGGGCAAGCGCTGAAGCTTTCTTT
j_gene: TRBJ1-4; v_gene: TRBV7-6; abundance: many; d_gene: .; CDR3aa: CASSLWGRPNEKLFF; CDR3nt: TGTGCCAGCAGCTTATGGGGCAGGCCTAATGAAAAACTGTTTTTT
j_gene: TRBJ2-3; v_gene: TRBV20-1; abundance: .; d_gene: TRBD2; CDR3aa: CSAATSGATGGTQYF; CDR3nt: TGCAGTGCCGCGACTAGCGGGGCCACAGGGGGTACGCAGTATTTT
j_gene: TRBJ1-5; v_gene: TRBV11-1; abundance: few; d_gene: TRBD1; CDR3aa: CASSSGTGLSQPQHF; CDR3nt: TGTGCCAGCAGCAGCGGGACAGGGCTTAGTCAGCCCCAGCATTTT
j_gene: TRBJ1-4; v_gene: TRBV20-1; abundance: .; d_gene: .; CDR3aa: CSARGRVTNEKLFF; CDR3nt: TGCAGTGCCCGCGGCCGGGTAACTAATGAAAAACTGTTTTTT
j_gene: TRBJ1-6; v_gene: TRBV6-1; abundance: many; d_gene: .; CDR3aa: CASSYRPHRGPNSPLHF; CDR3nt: TGTGCCAGCAGTTATCGCCCTCATAGGGGCCCTAATTCACCCCTCCACTTT
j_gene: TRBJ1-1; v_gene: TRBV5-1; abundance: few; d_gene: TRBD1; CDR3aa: CASSWGTGRATEAFF; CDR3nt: TGCGCCAGCAGCTGGGGGACAGGGAGGGCCACTGAAGCTTTCTTT
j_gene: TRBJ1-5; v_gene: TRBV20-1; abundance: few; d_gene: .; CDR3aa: CSARDSRGDRGNQPQHF; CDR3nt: TGCAGTGCTAGAGATTCCAGGGGAGATAGGGGCAATCAGCCCCAGCATTTT
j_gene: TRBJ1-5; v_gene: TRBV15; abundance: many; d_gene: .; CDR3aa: CATSDRLRTEYRPQHF; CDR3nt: TGTGCCACCAGCGACCGCTTAAGGACAGAATATAGACCCCAGCATTTT
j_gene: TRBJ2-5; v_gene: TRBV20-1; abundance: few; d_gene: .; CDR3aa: CSASEGLTQETQYF; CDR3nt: TGCAGTGCTAGCGAAGGACTAACCCAAGAGACCCAGTACTTC
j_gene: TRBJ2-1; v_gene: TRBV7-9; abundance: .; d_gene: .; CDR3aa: CASSLEYSSYNEQFF; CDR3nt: TGTGCCAGCAGCTTAGAGTACAGCTCCTACAATGAGCAGTTCTTC
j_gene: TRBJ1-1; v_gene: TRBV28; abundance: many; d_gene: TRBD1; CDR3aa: CASDRGVTEAFF; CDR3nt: TGTGCCAGCGACAGGGGGGTTACTGAAGCTTTCTTT
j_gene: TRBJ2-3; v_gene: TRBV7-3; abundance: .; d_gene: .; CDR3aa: CASSLARGDTQYF; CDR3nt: TGTGCCAGCAGCTTAGCAAGGGGAGATACGCAGTATTTT
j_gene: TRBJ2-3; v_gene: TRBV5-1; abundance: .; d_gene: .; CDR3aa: CASSLFASTDTQYF; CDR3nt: TGCGCCAGCAGCTTGTTCGCTAGCACAGATACGCAGTATTTT
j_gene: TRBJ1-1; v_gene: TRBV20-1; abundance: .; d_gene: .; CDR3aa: CSASSANTEAFF; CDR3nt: TGCAGCGCGTCCTCAGCGAACACTGAAGCTTTCTTT
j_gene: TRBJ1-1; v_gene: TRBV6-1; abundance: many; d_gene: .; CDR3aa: CASSFPYSTEAFF; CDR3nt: TGTGCCAGCAGTTTCCCTTATAGCACTGAAGCTTTCTTT
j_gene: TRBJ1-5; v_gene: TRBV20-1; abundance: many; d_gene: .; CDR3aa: CSARESSGPQHF; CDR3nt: TGCAGTGCTAGGGAATCTTCTGGGCCCCAGCATTTT
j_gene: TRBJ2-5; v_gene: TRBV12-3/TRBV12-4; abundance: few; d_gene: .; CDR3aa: CASRVEAGLETQYF; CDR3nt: TGTGCCAGCAGAGTAGAGGCTGGGTTGGAGACCCAGTACTTC
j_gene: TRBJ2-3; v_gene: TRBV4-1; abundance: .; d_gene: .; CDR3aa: CASSQSPGTLGTDTQYF; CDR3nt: TGCGCCAGCAGCCAATCACCCGGGACTCTAGGGACAGATACGCAGTATTTT